This TCR beta chain was documented in a study of PD-1 blockade in classical Hodgkin lymphoma (dated by TCRdb to the early 2020s). With regard to the full study: Nivolumab dosing was 3 mg/kg intravenously every 2 weeks, continuing until either disease progression or unacceptable toxicity. The study used TCR beta sequencing and CyTOF to define a peripheral blood immune signature of response to PD-1 blockade in classical Hodgkin lymphoma. The research as a whole found: Baseline TCR diversity was reported to be lower in newly diagnosed patients than in healthy donors and to be lower still in relapsed/refractory patients. By C4D1, a significant rise was seen in CD4+ TCR diversity but not in CD8+ TCR diversity (p=0.0027 vs p=0.16), and the rise was most apparent among complete responders (p=0.02). Baseline diversity similar to that of newly diagnosed patients was observed in trial patients achieving complete response, whereas significantly lower diversity was observed in partial responders and progressors. The study covered only a single clinical trial cohort, and the causes of the repertoire differences, possibly disease activity or prior therapy, were still not defined. Lower diversity was seen in patients whose nivolumab began less than 1 year after ASCT, and these patients were left out of later analyses so that immune reconstitution would not confound the results.

This specimen's time point label, interpreted: cycle 2 day 1 (C2D1) of nivolumab. Every trial patient had relapsed following autologous stem cell transplantation, and prior brentuximab vedotin exposure was what differed among cohorts A, B and C. The trial cohort included 56 patients with relapsed/refractory classical Hodgkin lymphoma, and each patient had a best overall response of complete response, partial response or progressive disease. Trial patients were treated with single-agent nivolumab in the multi-cohort phase II CheckMate 205 trial. An independent review committee assessed best overall response using the 2007 International Working Group response criteria. Trial PBMCs were collected just before the start of nivolumab (C1D1) and during therapy at cycle 2 day 1 and cycle 4 day 1. Peripheral blood was collected in 8 mL Vacutainer Cell Preparation Tubes, from which PBMCs were isolated by centrifugation and then cryopreserved.

In its sample, this clone was seen many times. Its antigen is still unknown. Per-base qualities were not stored, and no clone one base away is much larger. The Qiagen DNeasy kit was used to extract genomic DNA from unsorted PBMCs and from the negatively selected CD4+ and CD8+ fractions. Using primers that anneal to V and J segments, immunoSEQ multiplex PCR amplified the TCR beta CDR3 regions. A synthetic immune receptor repertoire was used to minimize amplification bias, and remaining bias was computationally removed after sequencing. As for the original processing: Repertoire diversity was quantified as the Shannon entropy index using custom Python scripts. Unsorted, CD4+ and CD8+ repertoires were examined separately, except in combined analyses, for which CD4+ and CD8+ sequences were merged in silico. Clonal expansion was defined as at least a 2-fold frequency increase after treatment relative to C1D1, with a pseudocount of 0.5 for undetected baseline clones. Singleton clones were defined as clones with 0 or 1 copy at C1D1, and non-singleton clones were defined as clones with 2 or more copies. Clones expanded in unsorted samples were annotated as CD4+, CD8+ or unknown by matching protein sequences in sorted samples from the same patient. Wilcoxon tests on paired samples were used to test changes in diversity from C1D1 to C4D1. The clones in this table, taken by TCRdb from immuneACCESS, are in-frame only. Not every clone is retained; where verified, under half of the shortfall comes from an unresolved V gene, and the cause of the rest is unknown. D and trimming come from the DNA, and the V and J calls and clone size come from that table. Present in this sample are about 66,000 clones, roughly two thirds of which were seen just once. The ten most abundant clones make up 7% to 10% of the sample.

The germline V gene yields SGHRS for CDR1 and YFSETQ for CDR2. The CDR3 runs 14 residues from the cysteine to the phenylalanine. The only DNA kept is the CDR3, 42 bases in frame from the first base. Trimming costs V 2 bases and J 2 bases, and their ends lie 9 bases apart. The clonotype originates from a human donor with classical Hodgkin lymphoma. Here the sequenced sample was peripheral blood mononuclear cells (PBMCs), taken before the second cycle of nivolumab. Rearrangement joined TRBV5-1 to TRBJ2-3; a tentative D call is TRBD2 (5 bases match). The encoded CDR3 is CASSFVGVTDTQYF. The DNA sequence is TGCGCCAGCAGCTTCGTCGGGGTCACAGATACGCAGTATTTT.